This section outlines one TCR beta chain sequence together with its context. Its antigen is not identified. This specimen belongs to a study of cytomegalovirus exposure and HLA in healthy donors. Whole-study results and caveats: Rarity held for most TCR sequences, but there were some public TCRs that occurred in many donors. The records held CMV serostatus as the only immune exposure information.

Primers for the PCR totalled 60 Vbeta and 13 Jbeta. Libraries were prepared by immunoSEQ multiplex PCR; TCRdb keeps only in-frame clonotypes and omits some of them. Of over 150,000 clones listed, 60% to 80% are singletons. The junction had 10 bases not matched to a gene; V was cut back by 0 bases and J by 0 bases. There are 18 residues in the CDR3. Germline CDR1 and CDR2: WNHNN and SYGVQD (reference sequence). The chain joins TRBV10-1 to TRBJ2-5, with 7 positions matching TRBD1. This receptor was obtained from a man aged 50 to 60 in good health and CMV-seropositive. Sample: PBMCs. CDR3 coding DNA: TGCGCCAGCAGTGAGTCGACCCTGCCACAGGGGAACCAAGAGACCCAGTACTTC. Residues: CASSESTLPQGNQETQYF.